Listed below are T cell receptor beta chains from one sample, sequenced in a study of cytomegalovirus exposure and HLA in healthy donors. The method was immunoSEQ multiplex PCR; TCRdb's version includes in-frame clones alone and lacks a portion of them. The listing records just over 150,000 clones. Sequences were obtained from PBMCs. Receptor source: a woman aged 55-70 years in good health and CMV-seronegative. Each CDR3 is given with its conserved first and last residue. D genes are given only for firm matches.

TRBV6-5	TRBJ1-2	TRBD1	CASSYLRDRDYGYTF	TGTGCCAGCAGTTACCTCCGGGACAGAGACTATGGCTACACCTTC
TRBV11-2	TRBJ2-7	TRBD1	CASSLGQGRNEQYF	TGTGCCAGCAGCCTTGGACAGGGAAGGAACGAGCAGTACTTC
TRBV6-5	TRBJ2-1	-	CASSRNAGINEQFF	TGTGCCAGCAGTCGAAATGCGGGGATCAATGAGCAGTTCTTC
TRBV18	TRBJ2-7	TRBD2	CASSRTSGSLMEQYF	TGTGCCAGCTCACGGACTAGCGGCAGTCTTATGGAGCAGTACTTC
TRBV7-2	TRBJ2-1	TRBD1	CASSSQSRGLDEQFF	TGTGCCAGCAGCTCACAATCAAGGGGGCTAGATGAGCAGTTCTTC
TRBV7-2	TRBJ1-2	TRBD1	CASSLAVGQVTSYGYTF	TGTGCCAGCAGCTTAGCGGTGGGACAGGTAACATCCTATGGCTACACCTTC
TRBV7-9	TRBJ1-1	-	CASSLLFADTEAFF	TGTGCCAGCAGCTTGCTTTTCGCGGACACTGAAGCTTTCTTT
TRBV7-6	TRBJ1-1	-	CASSLGATTPAFF	TGTGCCAGCAGCTTAGGGGCCACCACCCCAGCTTTCTTT
TRBV15	TRBJ1-1	-	CATSTGLSNTEAFF	TGTGCCACCAGCACAGGGTTGTCGAACACTGAAGCTTTCTTT
TRBV7-2	TRBJ2-7	-	CASSLLTGKQYF	TGTGCCAGCAGCTTACTTACAGGGAAGCAGTACTTC
TRBV7-6	TRBJ1-1	TRBD1	CASSSLNDRVNTEAFF	TGTGCCAGCAGCTCACTAAACGACAGGGTGAACACTGAAGCTTTCTTT
TRBV5-1	TRBJ2-2	-	CASSLQGVGPGELFF	TGCGCCAGCAGCTTGCAAGGGGTAGGCCCCGGGGAGCTGTTTTTT
TRBV18	TRBJ1-2	-	CASSPPVQGVGGYTF	TGTGCCAGCTCACCACCCGTCCAGGGTGTTGGAGGCTACACCTTC
TRBV11-2	TRBJ1-1	TRBD1	CASSLRDRGLYTEAFF	TGTGCCAGCAGCTTAAGAGACAGGGGGCTCTACACTGAAGCTTTCTTT
TRBV29-1	TRBJ2-2	-	CSVVPEYGAGELFF	TGCAGCGTTGTTCCGGAGTACGGGGCCGGGGAGCTGTTTTTT
TRBV25-1	TRBJ2-3	-	CASSVLSAGTSTDTQYF	TGTGCCAGCAGTGTCCTGAGTGCGGGGACTAGCACAGATACGCAGTATTTT
TRBV18	TRBJ1-1	TRBD1	CASSPPAGGNFRAFF	TGTGCCAGCTCACCACCGGCAGGGGGCAACTTCCGAGCTTTCTTT
TRBV19	TRBJ2-5	-	CASRPQGQETQYF	TGTGCCAGTAGACCGCAGGGGCAAGAGACCCAGTACTTC
TRBV9	TRBJ2-1	TRBD2	CASSVGWTSGSQFF	TGTGCCAGCAGCGTAGGATGGACTAGCGGCAGCCAATTCTTC
TRBV4-1	TRBJ2-3	-	CASSQESLDGTDTQYF	TGCGCCAGCAGCCAAGAAAGTCTAGATGGGACAGATACGCAGTATTTT
TRBV7-3	TRBJ2-5	-	CASSRNTGQETQYF	TGTGCCAGCAGCAGGAACACAGGGCAAGAGACCCAGTACTTC
TRBV29-1	TRBJ2-1	TRBD2	CSVQTSAYNEQFF	TGCAGCGTTCAAACTAGCGCGTACAATGAGCAGTTCTTC
TRBV7-2	TRBJ2-1	TRBD1	CASSEWGQGANNEQFF	TGTGCCAGCAGCGAGTGGGGACAGGGGGCCAACAATGAGCAGTTCTTC
TRBV19	TRBJ1-5	-	CASSIVSGYSNQPQHF	TGTGCCAGTAGTATAGTCTCCGGGTATAGCAATCAGCCCCAGCATTTT
TRBV2	TRBJ2-1	TRBD2	CASSAVLAAYNEQFF	TGTGCCAGCAGCGCAGTACTAGCGGCATACAATGAGCAGTTCTTC
TRBV5-1	TRBJ1-1	TRBD1	CASSLQGDRNTEAFF	TGCGCCAGCAGCTTACAGGGGGACAGGAACACTGAAGCTTTCTTT
TRBV7-9	TRBJ2-3	-	CASSLTTSSTDTQYF	TGTGCCAGCAGCTTAACAACTAGTTCGACAGATACGCAGTATTTT
TRBV4-1	TRBJ1-2	TRBD1	CASSKKEDRILMSLRGYTF	TGCGCCAGCAGCAAAAAGGAGGACAGGATCCTAATGAGTCTAAGGGGCTACACCTTC
TRBV7-9	TRBJ1-1	-	CASSLGSGVTEAFF	TGTGCCAGCAGCTTAGGATCCGGGGTCACAGAAGCTTTCTTT
TRBV5-4	TRBJ1-2	TRBD1	CASSLGQGAPGYTF	TGTGCCAGCAGCTTGGGGCAGGGGGCGCCTGGCTACACCTTC
TRBV5-5	TRBJ2-1	-	CASSPGQSTSYNEQFF	TGTGCCAGCAGCCCGGGACAATCGACCTCCTACAATGAGCAGTTCTTC
TRBV19	TRBJ2-7	TRBD2	CASSILFSGTNEQYF	TGTGCCAGTAGTATTCTCTTCAGCGGGACGAACGAGCAGTACTTC
TRBV30	TRBJ1-1	-	CAWNRGNTEAFF	TGTGCCTGGAATCGGGGGAACACTGAAGCTTTCTTT
TRBV4-1	TRBJ1-1	-	CASSRPGERTEAFF	TGCGCCAGCAGCCGACCCGGGGAGAGGACTGAAGCTTTCTTT
TRBV5-1	TRBJ1-1	-	CASSFGVVGTLNTEAFF	TGCGCCAGCAGCTTTGGGGTCGTCGGGACATTGAACACTGAAGCTTTCTTT
TRBV5-1	TRBJ2-4	-	CASSWAGENIQYF	TGCGCCAGCAGCTGGGCAGGGGAAAACATTCAGTACTTC
TRBV7-9	TRBJ2-5	-	CASSYTIQETQYF	TGTGCCAGCAGCTACACAATCCAAGAGACCCAGTACTTC
TRBV18	TRBJ2-7	-	CASSPPILSYEQYF	TGTGCCAGCTCACCACCGATTCTATCCTACGAGCAGTACTTC
TRBV7-3	TRBJ2-7	-	CASSPLNGDEQYF	TGTGCCAGCAGCCCCTTAAACGGGGACGAGCAGTACTTC
TRBV5-4	TRBJ1-4	TRBD1	CASSSGTGFTNEKLFF	TGTGCCAGCAGCTCCGGGACAGGCTTTACTAATGAAAAACTGTTTTTT
TRBV15	TRBJ2-2	-	CATSRDLAGSNTGELFF	TGTGCCACCAGCAGAGATCTGGCAGGGTCGAACACCGGGGAGCTGTTTTTT
TRBV15	TRBJ1-3	-	CATSRESNGNTIYF	TGTGCCACCAGCAGAGAGTCTAATGGAAACACCATATATTTT
TRBV29-1	TRBJ1-5	TRBD1	CSVEVRRLRQGEISNQPQHF	TGCAGCGTTGAAGTACGCCGACTTCGACAGGGCGAAATTAGCAATCAGCCCCAGCATTTT
TRBV9	TRBJ2-1	-	CASSVTSSNEQFF	TGTGCCAGCAGCGTTACTAGTTCCAATGAGCAGTTCTTC
TRBV5-1	TRBJ2-2	-	CASSLQGGRAGELFF	TGCGCCAGCAGCTTACAGGGGGGGAGAGCCGGGGAGCTGTTTTTT
TRBV6-5	TRBJ2-1	TRBD1	CASSSGQVVGDEQFF	TGTGCCAGCAGTTCGGGACAGGTTGTCGGCGATGAGCAGTTCTTC
TRBV7-3	TRBJ1-1	TRBD1	CASSPHGTGGTEAFF	TGTGCCAGCAGCCCCCACGGGACAGGGGGCACTGAAGCTTTCTTT
TRBV19	TRBJ1-5	TRBD1	CASSVIDRVSNQPQHF	TGTGCCAGTAGTGTAATAGACAGGGTTAGCAATCAGCCCCAGCATTTT
TRBV18	TRBJ1-5	-	CASSPEGDQPQHF	TGTGCCAGCTCACCTGAAGGAGATCAGCCCCAGCATTTT
TRBV5-4	TRBJ1-1	-	CASSPRGRAGTEAFF	TGTGCCAGCAGCCCCCGAGGGCGGGCGGGCACTGAAGCTTTCTTT
TRBV6-5	TRBJ1-5	TRBD1	CASSRTGDQPQHF	TGTGCCAGCAGCCGAACAGGGGATCAGCCCCAGCATTTT
TRBV10-3	TRBJ2-2	-	CAITPDMNTGELFF	TGTGCCATCACGCCGGACATGAACACCGGGGAGCTGTTTTTT